The clone carrying this TCR beta chain was seen repeatedly, ten times or more. Its target is not known. This specimen belongs to a study of regulatory T cells in long-lasting Graves disease. Study-wide points: Persistent patients had a count of shared public clonotypes (under 3,000) that exceeded that of new patients (roughly 1,000).

The length of the CDR3 is 14 residues. CDR1 SGHAT and CDR2 FQNNGV come from the germline V gene. V lost 0 bases, J lost 0 bases, and 4 bases lay in between. Time point reported: newly diagnosed GD, antithyroid drugs for less than 3 months. With RNA extracted from PBMCs as input, the TCR library was made. CDR3 regions were amplified by Arm-PCR using iRepertoire HTBI primers to build TCR beta libraries. Via MiXCR, TCRdb re-called the multiplex PCR reads, giving one row per CDR3 protein. The sample consists of a few hundred thousand distinct CDR3 sequences, 12% to 15% of them appearing once. These sequences were also reported in another study, on T cells in Graves' hyperthyroidism and ophthalmopathy. That paper adds: Patients showing uncontrolled infection, other autoimmune disease, pregnancy or lactation were ineligible. Using the HTBI primer set, a first-round RT-PCR was run on the TCR CDR3.

This sequence was found in a woman between 45 and 60 years old with Graves disease. This sample comprised peripheral blood mononuclear cells (PBMCs), obtained at new diagnosis, from a patient treated with antithyroid drugs. The genes are TRBV11-2 and TRBJ2-3; D not certain. CDR3 bases: TGTGCCAGCAGCTTAGAGATCAGCACAGATACGCAGTATTTT. Translating gives CASSLEISTDTQYF.